This T cell receptor beta chain was captured in a study of immune evolution from preneoplasia to lung adenocarcinoma. Broader study findings: Later-stage lesions appeared to have more T cells, more diversity, less clonality.

TCRdb's copy holds only in-frame clones and misses some; the assay was immunoSEQ multiplex PCR. The sample carries around 6,100 clones, more than 80% recorded once. CDR1 and CDR2 from the germline V gene are LNHDA and SQIVND (reference sequence). Trimming took 3 bases from V and 9 from J, leaving 12 bases between them. This CDR3 has 13 residues. In the case of this clone: The antigen is not known.

The chain couples TRBV19 to TRBJ2-1, with D perhaps TRBD2 (6 bases). The TCR sequence derives from a person between 50 and 70 years old with lung adenocarcinoma. Specimen: FFPE invasive lung adenocarcinoma tissue. CDR3: CASSIRDGGEQFF. The CDR3 DNA reads TGTGCCAGTAGTATCAGGGACGGGGGTGAGCAGTTCTTC. Full variable domain (remainder filled in from reference TRBV19 and TRBJ2-1): DGGITQSPKYLFRKEGQNVTLSCEQNLNHDAMYWYRQDPGQGLRLIYYSQIVNDFQKGDIAEGYSVSREKKESFPLTVTSAQKNPTAFYLCASSIRDGGEQFFGPGTRLTVL.